Listed here are 29 T cell receptor beta chains from one sample, sequenced in a study of molecular identifiers for immune sequencing clone quantification. MiXCR, run by TCRdb on the PCR reads, gives a single entry per CDR3 protein. The sample consists of approximately 550,000 distinct CDR3 sequences, approximately 25% of them appearing once. The sample consisted of naive CD8+ T cells from blood, with Jurkat cell RNA spiked in. Indicated subset: FACS-sorted CD8+CD4-CCR7+CD45RA+ naive T cells. These receptors all come from a human donor in good health. Some libraries in this study had Jurkat cell RNA spiked in.

This clonotype was seen a handful of times. This chain links TRBV2 with TRBJ2-3; D is perhaps TRBD1 (5 bases). CDR1 and CDR2 (germline): SNHLY, FYNNEI. The ends were cut back, 8 bases at V and 2 bases at J, with 11 bases in the middle. This CDR3 is 13 amino acids long. In nucleotides, the CDR3 is TGTGCCAGCCTAGGGGATAACACAGATACGCAGTATTTT. It codes for CASLGDNTDTQYF. Full variable domain (missing parts from reference TRBV2 and TRBJ2-3): EPEVTQTPSHQVTQMGQEVILRCVPISNHLYFYWYRQILGQKVEFLVSFYNNEISEKSEIFDDQFSVERPDGSNFTLKIRSTKLEDSAMYFCASLGDNTDTQYFGPGTRLTVL.

The rearrangement uses TRBV7-9 and TRBJ2-7; 9 positions match TRBD1. Germline-derived CDR1 and CDR2 are SEHNR and FQNEAQ (reference sequence). V gave up 4 bases and J gave up 9 bases; unmatched junction bases: 16. This CDR3 contains 16 residues. The CDR3 spells CASSYVTTGQGRGQYF. For the CDR3, the DNA is TGTGCCAGCAGCTATGTTACGACGGGACAGGGAAGGGGGCAGTACTTC. Supplemented by reference TRBV7-9 and TRBJ2-7, the full variable domain reads DTGVSQNPRHKITKRGQNVTFRCDPISEHNRLYWYRQTLGQGPEFLTYFQNEAQLEKSRLLSDRFSAERPKGSFSTLEIQRTEQGDSAMYLCASSYVTTGQGRGQYFGPGTRLTVT.

Regarding this clonotype: The junction differs from germline at one of its ends, possibly a read error. This chain joins TRBV12-3 or TRBV12-4 and TRBJ2-5, with D hard to call. This CDR3 has 14 residues. As DNA, the CDR3 is TGTGCCAGCAGTTCCCGACACCGTCAAGAGCCCCAGTACTTC. Residues: CASSSRHRQEPQYF.

This clonotype was counted ten times or more. The chain joins TRBV7-2 to TRBJ2-1; 11 positions match TRBD2. Germline CDR1 and CDR2: SGHTA and FQGNSA. Trimming removed 4 bases from V and 8 bases from J; junction bases left unmatched: 10. The CDR3 sequence is 16 residues long. The CDR3 DNA is TGTGCCAGCAGCTCCCTGGGTCTAGCGGGGGGCTATGAGCAGTTCTTC. This encodes CASSSLGLAGGYEQFF.

This clonotype has only a few counts. The CDR3 here is CASSLIVGTGPTYEQYF. CDR3 coding DNA: TGTGCCAGCAGCTTAATTGTGGGGACAGGCCCAACCTACGAGCAGTACTTC. This chain joins TRBV7-9 and TRBJ2-7; 8 bases fit TRBD1. The germline V gene encodes CDR1 SEHNR and CDR2 FQNEAQ (reference sequence). V lost 2 bases, J lost 2 bases, and 11 bases stayed unmatched. The CDR3 totals 17 residues. The full variable domain, in which reference TRBV7-9 and TRBJ2-7 provide the parts outside the CDR3, is DTGVSQNPRHKITKRGQNVTFRCDPISEHNRLYWYRQTLGQGPEFLTYFQNEAQLEKSRLLSDRFSAERPKGSFSTLEIQRTEQGDSAMYLCASSLIVGTGPTYEQYFGPGTRLTVT.

This clonotype was picked up many times. The chain employs TRBV7-2 and TRBJ2-3, with 8 bases identical to TRBD2. This CDR3 is 17 amino acids long. Trimming at V came to 1 base and at J to 3 bases, leaving 9 bases not matched to a gene. From germline, CDR1 is SGHTA and CDR2 FQGNSA. The CDR3 loop reads CASSLDWVAGPTDTQYF. The CDR3 coding sequence is TGTGCCAGCAGCTTAGATTGGGTAGCGGGGCCGACAGATACGCAGTATTTT.

A note on this clonotype: Given a much more abundant clone one base away, this may be a read error. The chain links TRBV7-9 to TRBJ2-3; D is unclear. The CDR3 runs to 14 residues. The V end was cut by 7 bases, the J end by 4 bases, with 15 bases between. The germline CDR1 and CDR2 sequences are SEHNR and FQNEAQ (reference sequence). The chain's CDR3 is CASNTPFYPDTQYF. CDR3 DNA sequence: TGTGCCAGCAACACACCATTCTACCCAGATACGCAGTATTTT.

Comments on this clonotype: Lacking the conserved final phenylalanine or tryptophan, this CDR3 likely reflects a read error. V usage is TRBV15 and J usage is TRBJ2-7; D possibly corresponds to TRBD1 (6 bases). The V end was cut by 3 bases, the J end by 4 bases, with 10 bases between. Looked up from germline, CDR1 is LNHNV and CDR2 is YYDKDF (reference sequence). This CDR3 is 13 amino acids long. Here the CDR3 reads CATSSSQGYEQYS. The CDR3, as DNA: TGTGCCACCAGCAGCAGCCAGGGGTACGAGCAGTACTCC.

This chain connects TRBV4-3 to TRBJ1-5; possibly TRBD1 for D (5 bases). The CDR3 has 15 residues. V lost 0 bases, J lost 6 bases, and 12 bases lay in between. Per the germline V gene, CDR1 is LGHNA and CDR2 is YSLEER. This chain's CDR3 is CASSQDLGEGQPQHF. CDR3 coding DNA: TGCGCCAGCAGCCAAGATCTGGGGGAAGGTCAGCCCCAGCATTTT.

As concerns this clonotype: A single base separates this from a much larger clone, so it may be a read error. The V gene is TRBV5-1, the J gene TRBJ1-1, with D possibly TRBD1 on 6 matching bases. V lost 1 base, J lost 5 bases, and 18 bases lay in between. This CDR3 has 16 residues. Germline V gene sequence: CDR1 SGHRS, CDR2 YFSETQ. The CDR3 bases are TGCGCCAGCAGCTTGCCCAAGGAGGTCACAGGGACTGAAGCTTTCTTT. This sequence encodes CASSLPKEVTGTEAFF.

The chain couples TRBV4-1 to TRBJ2-7; 8 positions match TRBD1. The CDR3 is made up of 16 amino acids. Germline V CDR1 and CDR2: MGHRA, YSYEKL. Trimming cost V 0 bases and J 2 bases; bases outside gene matches: 6. In DNA, the CDR3 is TGCGCCAGCAGCCAAGATGGACAGGGCAGCCCCTACGAGCAGTACTTC. This codes for CASSQDGQGSPYEQYF.

This clonotype occurred a few times. The V call is TRBV5-5, the J call TRBJ2-7, with D perhaps being TRBD1 or TRBD2 (5 bases each). The V gene's germline CDR1 is SGHKS and CDR2 YYEKEE (reference sequence). This CDR3 has 15 residues. V was shortened by 4 bases and J by 7 bases, with 21 bases between the two germline ends. As DNA, the CDR3 is TGTGCCAGCAGCACGTACCGGGGCGCCCTGGGTGAGCAGTACTTC. It codes for CASSTYRGALGEQYF.

There are a few counts of this clonotype. The V and J genes are TRBV7-9 and TRBJ1-4; D uncertain. The V and J ends lost 5 bases and 1 base respectively, with 11 bases between them. The CDR3 has 15 residues. Germline V gene data show CDR1 as SEHNR and CDR2 as FQNEAQ (reference sequence). CDR3 coding DNA: TGTGCCAGCAGCCCCCGACTCGGAACTAATGAAAAACTGTTTTTT. Translation: CASSPRLGTNEKLFF.

At least ten counts were recorded for this clonotype. This chain connects TRBV9 to TRBJ2-3, with 7 bases identical to TRBD2. The CDR3 has 15 residues. The germline V gene has CDR1 SGDLS and CDR2 YYNGEE. The V gene end was trimmed by 0 bases and the J gene end by 5 bases; junction bases not matched to a gene: 6. The DNA for the CDR3 is TGTGCCAGCAGCGTAGAGGCAGGGAGGGGAGATACGCAGTATTTT. The encoded protein is CASSVEAGRGDTQYF.

Concerning this clonotype: Compared with germline, one end of the junction differs, possibly owing to a read error. The V gene is TRBV4-3, the J gene TRBJ2-1, with TRBD1 matching 10 bases. This CDR3 is 15 amino acids long. Germline assignment: CDR1 LGHNA and CDR2 YSLEER. CDR3 nucleotides: TGCGCCAGCAGCGCGGGACAGGGGTCCTCCAATGAGCAGTTCTTC. Translated, it gives CASSAGQGSSNEQFF.

The sample holds a few counts of this clonotype. The CDR3 coding sequence is TGCAGTGCTAGGCGAAGCGGGACGGGCACTGAAGCTTTCTTT. Encoded protein: CSARRSGTGTEAFF. The chain recombines TRBV20-1 with TRBJ1-1, with D perhaps matching TRBD1 (5 bases). Trimming took off 3 bases at V and 4 bases at J, with 15 bases between the two ends. CDR3 length: 14 amino acids. Germline V lookup: CDR1 DFQATT, CDR2 SNEGSKA (reference sequence).

V gene TRBV18 combines with J gene TRBJ2-7; D is uncertain. The length of the CDR3 is 14 residues. V was shortened by 0 bases and J by 3 bases, with 9 bases between the two germline ends. CDR1 and CDR2 from the germline V gene are KGHSH and LQKENI. In DNA form, the CDR3 reads TGTGCCAGCTCACCACCCGACATGAACTACGAGCAGTACTTC. Amino acid sequence: CASSPPDMNYEQYF.

The rearrangement joins TRBV29-1 to TRBJ2-1, with TRBD2 identical over 14 bases. V lost 8 bases to trimming and J lost 2 bases; unmatched junction nucleotides: 5. Germline CDR1 SQVTM, CDR2 ANQGSEA. The CDR3 is 15 residues long. CDR3 sequence: CSMTSGRVAYNEQFF. CDR3 nucleotide sequence: TGCAGCATGACTAGCGGGAGGGTCGCCTACAATGAGCAGTTCTTC.

The genes are TRBV29-1 and TRBJ2-1; D possibly matches TRBD1 or TRBD2 (5 bases each). CDR3 length: 14 residues. The V end lost 3 bases, the J end lost 6 bases, and 15 bases lay between the germline ends. The germline V gene has CDR1 SQVTM and CDR2 ANQGSEA. CDR3 coding DNA: TGCAGCGTTGACATCCTGGGGACGATCAATGAGCAGTTCTTC. Its protein is CSVDILGTINEQFF.

This clonotype was seen a handful of times. The chain recombines TRBV19 with TRBJ2-2; D is ambiguous. V lost 9 bases, J lost 0 bases, and 17 bases lay in between. Germline-derived CDR1 and CDR2 are LNHDA and SQIVND (reference sequence). The CDR3 is 16 amino acids. This CDR3 reads CASAPKGTPNTGELFF. The CDR3 region has the DNA TGTGCCAGCGCCCCCAAGGGTACACCGAACACCGGGGAGCTGTTTTTT.

The rearrangement joins TRBV14 to TRBJ1-5, with D uncertain. Deletions cut 8 bases from V and 3 bases from J, with 20 bases between. The length of the CDR3 is 16 residues. From germline, CDR1 is SGHDN and CDR2 FVKESK. Here the CDR3 reads CASQDRAGPYNQPQHF. The CDR3 region has the DNA TGTGCCAGCCAAGATCGGGCAGGCCCCTACAATCAGCCCCAGCATTTT. Looking up the rest from reference TRBV14 and TRBJ1-5 gives the full variable domain: EAGVTQFPSHSVIEKGQTVTLRCDPISGHDNLYWYRRVMGKEIKFLLHFVKESKQDESGMPNNRFLAERTGGTYSTLKVQPAELEDSGVYFCASQDRAGPYNQPQHFGDGTRLSIL.

This clonotype appeared many times. The chain recombines TRBV6-5 with TRBJ2-3; D not resolved. Trimming shortened V by 0 bases and J by 3 bases, and 10 bases separated the two germline ends. The CDR3 runs to 15 residues. Germline V gene sequence: CDR1 MNHEY, CDR2 SVGAGI. CDR3 DNA: TGTGCCAGCAGTTACTCGGGTCAGCGTACAGATACGCAGTATTTT. Its translation: CASSYSGQRTDTQYF.

This clonotype occurred a few times. This sequence joins TRBV20-1 and TRBJ1-1; D is undetermined. CDR3 length: 12 amino acids. CDR1 is DFQATT, CDR2 SNEGSKA, per germline (reference sequence). V was cut by 4 bases and J by 0 bases, with 6 bases left in between. This CDR3 is CSAIRMNTEAFF. The CDR3 DNA is TGCAGTGCTATACGGATGAACACTGAAGCTTTCTTT.

This clonotype was counted at least ten times. V is TRBV7-9 and J is TRBJ1-1, with D possibly being TRBD1 (6 bases). The length of the CDR3 is 14 residues. Germline V lookup: CDR1 SEHNR, CDR2 FQNEAQ (reference sequence). V was pared by 1 base and J by 6 bases, with 12 bases between. CDR3 in DNA: TGTGCCAGCAGCTTAGACAGGGAAGGTCCTGAAGCTTTCTTT. Its protein product is CASSLDREGPEAFF.

This clonotype showed up just a few times. The chain uses TRBV4-3 and TRBJ2-5; 10 bases are a match to TRBD2. CDR1 LGHNA and CDR2 YSLEER come from the germline V gene. With V trimmed by 0 bases and J by 3 bases, 7 bases remained unmatched. CDR3 length equals 17 residues. CDR3 nucleotide sequence: TGCGCCAGCAGCCAAGATCGATACCTAGCGGGGGAAGAGACCCAGTACTTC. This gives the protein CASSQDRYLAGEETQYF.

This chain links TRBV4-3 with TRBJ2-3; the D gene is possibly TRBD1 (5 bases). V dropped 1 base and J dropped 0 bases, with 11 bases sitting between them. The CDR3 totals 16 residues. Germline CDR1 is LGHNA and CDR2 is YSLEER. The CDR3 DNA is TGCGCCAGCAGCCAAGGACAGTGGGATAGCACAGATACGCAGTATTTT. Protein: CASSQGQWDSTDTQYF.

J is TRBJ2-7 and V is TRBV20-1; maybe TRBD2 (6 bases). This CDR3 spans 16 amino acids. The V gene's germline CDR1 is DFQATT and CDR2 SNEGSKA (reference sequence). Between the trimmed V and J ends, which lost 6 bases and 1 base, there was a span of 22 bases. The chain's CDR3 is CSADNGGTGLSYEQYF. CDR3 coding DNA: TGCAGTGCAGACAATGGGGGGACTGGATTGTCCTACGAGCAGTACTTC.

This clonotype was counted ten times or more. The chain couples TRBV14 to TRBJ1-4; D is unclear. The CDR3 has 16 amino acids. V gave up 5 bases and J gave up 0 bases, with 13 bases separating them. CDR1 and CDR2 (germline): SGHDN, FVKESK. The CDR3: CASSSYGPATNEKLFF. CDR3 DNA: TGTGCCAGCAGCTCCTACGGGCCTGCAACTAATGAAAAACTGTTTTTT.

This clonotype was detected ten times or more. The V gene is TRBV20-1, the J gene TRBJ1-4; D unclear. The CDR3 loop spans 14 amino acids. The V gene lost 3 bases and the J gene lost 0 bases, with 8 bases spanning the gap. Germline V gives CDR1 DFQATT, CDR2 SNEGSKA (reference sequence). CDR3 protein: CSARYSTTNEKLFF. DNA of the CDR3: TGCAGTGCTAGGTACAGCACAACTAATGAAAAACTGTTTTTT.